The T cell receptor (beta chain) described here comes from a study of response to subunit inactivated influenza vaccine. This clonotype was counted ten times or more. Its matching antigen is unknown. This CDR3 comprises 15 residues. V shed 0 bases and J shed 5 bases, with 14 bases lying between them. CDR1 and CDR2 from the germline V gene are SGHRS and YFSETQ. Study-level findings and limits: The authors suggested that every seasonal influenza vaccination recruits few new T cells.

Using its own MiXCR run on the RT-PCR reads, TCRdb lists one record per CDR3 protein. The sample lists around 580,000 distinct CDR3 sequences, roughly 10% occurring once. The rearrangement uses TRBV5-1 and TRBJ2-5; D uncertain. This receptor was taken from a man aged 45-60 years who received an inactivated influenza vaccine. The sequenced sample was PBMCs from blood, obtained on the day of vaccination. The CDR3 here is CASSLEVQPGETQYF. Written as DNA, the CDR3 is TGCGCCAGCAGCTTGGAGGTCCAACCTGGGGAGACCCAGTACTTC.